These 16 T cell receptor beta chains share one sample of origin, sequenced in a study of human T cells and chemical hapten exposure. TCRdb reanalysed the RACE reads using MiXCR and keeps one entry per CDR3 protein. This sample carries around 74,000 distinct CDR3 sequences, around 30% of them seen once, and the ten largest clones take 8.9%. The sample's time point: patch test 1, 2 weeks after DPC sensitization. Stated treatment: therapeutic diphenylcyclopropenone sensitization with weekly scalp DPC. The specimen comprised whole blood, sampled in connection with sensitization to the hapten diphenylcyclopropenone (DPC). Source of these receptors: a man aged 40-49 years with alopecia areata. Some clones in this sample may be carry-over from other donors' samples.

The chain has TRBV7-2 and TRBJ2-2; 8 bases align to TRBD2. Germline V gene lookup returns CDR1 SGHTA and CDR2 FQGNSA. CDR3 length: 15 amino acids. The ends lost 2 bases at V and 7 bases at J; junction bases unmatched: 6. CDR3: CASSLNSAGVGELFF. The CDR3 bases are TGTGCCAGCAGCTTAAACTCAGCGGGAGTCGGGGAGCTGTTTTTT.

This clonotype was seen a few times. The rearrangement joins TRBV12-3 or TRBV12-4 to TRBJ2-1; 8 positions match TRBD2. V lost 3 bases to trimming and J lost 5 bases; unmatched junction nucleotides: 3. This CDR3 is built from 14 residues. The CDR3 sequence: CASSFPGGNNEQFF. The CDR3 DNA reads TGTGCCAGCAGTTTCCCGGGAGGGAACAATGAGCAGTTCTTC.

The rearrangement uses TRBV5-1 and TRBJ2-7; 7 bases are shared with TRBD1. The CDR3 contains 14 residues. CDR1 is SGHRS, CDR2 YFSETQ, per germline. Trimming at V came to 5 bases and at J to 6 bases, leaving 11 bases not matched to a gene. The CDR3 DNA is TGCGCCAGCAGTTCAGGTGCAGGGGGTCCCGAGCAGTACTTC. Translating gives CASSSGAGGPEQYF.

This clonotype turned up a few times. V and J are TRBV5-4 and TRBJ2-1; D unresolved. V lost 3 bases, J lost 6 bases, and 7 bases lay in between. The CDR3 extends over 12 amino acids. Germline-derived CDR1 and CDR2 are SGHNT and YYREEE (reference sequence). The CDR3 nucleotides read TGTGCCAGCAGCTCTCGTGGCAATGAGCAGTTCTTC. Translation: CASSSRGNEQFF.

The rearrangement uses TRBV3-1 and TRBJ2-7; TRBD2 agrees at 13 bases. The CDR3 has 14 residues. The ends lost 7 bases at V and 6 bases at J; junction bases unmatched: 6. CDR1 and CDR2 from the germline V gene are LGHDT and YNNKEL (reference sequence). In nucleotides, the CDR3 is TGTGCCAGCACCCGGACTAGCGGGAGAGGCGAGCAGTACTTC. Translation gives CASTRTSGRGEQYF.

The chain joins TRBV2 to TRBJ2-2; TRBD1 agrees at 7 bases. The CDR3 sequence is 13 residues long. V was clipped by 8 bases and J by 4 bases; unmatched bases: 4. Germline V gives CDR1 SNHLY, CDR2 FYNNEI. The CDR3 DNA reads TGTGCCAGCGGGGGACAGACCACCGGGGAGCTGTTTTTT. It yields the protein CASGGQTTGELFF.

This clonotype was picked up a small number of times. The chain recombines TRBV5-6 with TRBJ1-2; D may be TRBD1 (5 bases). Trimming left V 0 bases short and J 4 bases short, with 13 bases between. The CDR3 totals 15 residues. In germline, CDR1 is SGHDT, CDR2 YYEEEE. CDR3 sequence: CASSLGGLNFYGYTF. The DNA of the CDR3 is TGTGCCAGCAGCTTGGGGGGACTGAACTTCTATGGCTACACCTTC.

This clonotype has a handful of counts. The CDR3: CASSQMAVGTEAFF. DNA for the CDR3: TGTGCCAGCAGCCAAATGGCCGTAGGGACTGAAGCTTTCTTT. V gene TRBV14 combines with J gene TRBJ1-1; D ambiguous. V lost 2 bases, J lost 5 bases, and 12 bases lay in between. Germline V lookup: CDR1 SGHDN, CDR2 FVKESK. This CDR3 is 14 amino acids long.

The V and J genes are TRBV7-2 and TRBJ2-3; TRBD2 matches 7 bases. The CDR3 extends over 15 amino acids. Germline V gene sequence: CDR1 SGHTA, CDR2 FQGNSA. V gave up 5 bases and J gave up 4 bases; unmatched junction bases: 9. The CDR3, as DNA: TGTGCCAGCAGCACGCGACTAGCCGCGGCAGATACGCAGTATTTT. Its protein product is CASSTRLAAADTQYF.

In DNA form, the CDR3 reads TGTGCCAGCAGTCCTCAGGGAACAACTAATGAAAAACTGTTTTTT. This encodes CASSPQGTTNEKLFF. The chain links TRBV12-3 or TRBV12-4 to TRBJ1-4; TRBD1 might be the D (5 bases). Trimming stripped 5 bases from V and 0 bases from J, with 10 bases between. The CDR3 totals 15 residues.

The V gene is TRBV7-6, the J gene TRBJ2-1; D is unclear. This CDR3 has 15 residues. Germline CDR1 and CDR2: SGHVS and FNYEAQ. Between the trimmed V and J ends, which lost 5 bases and 0 bases, there was a span of 11 bases. CDR3 in DNA: TGTGCCAGCAGCCCCCTAGGAGCCTCCTACAATGAGCAGTTCTTC. Translating it yields CASSPLGASYNEQFF.

CDR3 sequence: CASSATSNQPQHF. The CDR3 DNA reads TGTGCCAGCAGTGCAACATCCAATCAGCCCCAGCATTTT. The J gene is TRBJ1-5, the V gene TRBV6-1; D gene unclear. The CDR3 loop spans 13 amino acids. Germline V gene sequence: CDR1 MNHNS, CDR2 SASEGT. The germline V and J ends were trimmed by 4 bases and 3 bases, with 7 bases remaining between them.

This sequence joins TRBV7-2 and TRBJ2-1, with 9 bases lining up with TRBD1. V shed 8 bases, J shed 6 bases, and the junction held 8 bases outside the gene matches. The CDR3 consists of 14 residues. Germline V CDR1 and CDR2: SGHTA, FQGNSA. The CDR3 spells CASAPGQGSNEQFF. CDR3 coding DNA: TGTGCCAGCGCTCCGGGACAGGGATCCAATGAGCAGTTCTTC.

V gene TRBV6-1 combines with J gene TRBJ2-1; the match to TRBD2 covers 10 bases. With 2 bases clipped from V and 15 bases from J, the junction kept 13 bases outside the gene matches. Germline V gene sequence: CDR1 MNHNS, CDR2 SASEGT. The CDR3 has 15 residues. CDR3 amino acids: CASSEISGGTSETFF. In DNA, the CDR3 is TGTGCCAGCAGTGAAATAAGCGGCGGGACTAGCGAAACGTTCTTC.

The sample holds a few counts of this clonotype. This chain uses TRBV5-1 with TRBJ1-1; maybe TRBD1 (5 bases). V gave up 7 bases and J gave up 3 bases, with 19 bases separating them. The CDR3 runs 15 residues. Per the germline V gene, CDR1 is SGHRS and CDR2 is YFSETQ. DNA for the CDR3: TGCGCCAGCTCTGCTGTCGGGGGGAGTCACACTGAAGCTTTCTTT. This codes for CASSAVGGSHTEAFF. The full variable domain, rest sourced from reference TRBV5-1 and TRBJ1-1, is KAGVTQTPRYLIKTRGQQVTLSCSPISGHRSVSWYQQTPGQGLQFLFEYFSETQRNKGNFPGRFSGRQFSNSRSEMNVSTLELGDSALYLCASSAVGGSHTEAFFGQGTRLTVV.

The chain uses TRBV7-9 and TRBJ1-5, with 9 bases matching TRBD1. V gave up 4 bases and J gave up 0 bases; unmatched junction bases: 7. CDR1 and CDR2 (germline): SEHNR, FQNEAQ (reference sequence). This CDR3 spans 17 amino acids. CDR3 coding DNA: TGTGCCAGCAGCTCGGGACAGGGCGTCAATAGCAATCAGCCCCAGCATTTT. Protein: CASSSGQGVNSNQPQHF.